Presented here are 17 T cell receptor beta chains from one specimen sequenced in a study of cytomegalovirus exposure and HLA in healthy donors. PCR employed 60 Vbeta and 13 Jbeta primers. Profiling relied on immunoSEQ multiplex PCR, and the TCRdb table lists in-frame clones only, not all of them. The repertoire holds some 140,000 clones, with 79% as singletons. The specimen sequenced was PBMCs. The receptor set was obtained from a man between 18 and 35 years old in good health and CMV-seronegative.

Worth noting for this clone: The junction departs from germline at one end; a sequencing error may be responsible. The genes are TRBV7-9 and TRBJ2-7; D unresolved. The CDR3 contains 12 residues. CDR1 and CDR2 (germline): SEHNR, FQNEAQ (reference sequence). The CDR3 region is CSSSSVLYEQYF. The CDR3 DNA sequence: TGTTCCAGCAGCTCGGTCCTCTACGAGCAGTACTTC.

The chain employs TRBV5-1 and TRBJ2-2; TRBD1 agrees at 8 bases. Trimming cost V 7 bases and J 0 bases; bases outside gene matches: 5. This CDR3 contains 15 residues. Germline V lookup: CDR1 SGHRS, CDR2 YFSETQ. This CDR3 reads CASRQGTSNTGELFF. The CDR3 coding sequence is TGCGCCAGCCGACAGGGGACTTCGAACACCGGGGAGCTGTTTTTT.

There are a few counts of this clone. The chain couples TRBV5-6 to TRBJ2-5, with 13 bases identical to TRBD2. After removal of 4 bases from V and 7 bases from J, the junction contained 13 bases not matched to a gene. The CDR3 spans 17 residues. Germline CDR1 SGHDT, CDR2 YYEEEE. CDR3 sequence: CASSPTSGGAGVGTQYF. In DNA, the CDR3 is TGTGCCAGCAGCCCTACTAGCGGGGGGGCCGGAGTGGGGACCCAGTACTTC.

The chain employs TRBV6-1 and TRBJ2-2, with a possible D match to TRBD1 (6 bases). Germline V gene sequence: CDR1 MNHNS, CDR2 SASEGT. This CDR3 has 14 amino acids. The ends were cut back, 6 bases at V and 5 bases at J, with 13 bases in the middle. This CDR3 reads CASSLVGTTGELFF. The DNA of the CDR3 is TGTGCCAGCAGCCTAGTGGGGACAACCGGGGAGCTGTTTTTT.

This clone was recorded a few times. The rearrangement joins TRBV5-6 to TRBJ1-1; D ambiguous. CDR3 length equals 14 residues. Germline V lookup: CDR1 SGHDT, CDR2 YYEEEE. With 0 bases removed from V and 3 bases from J, the gap between germline ends came to 9 bases. This CDR3 reads CASSLERSDTEAFF. The CDR3 region has the DNA TGTGCCAGCAGCTTGGAACGATCAGACACTGAAGCTTTCTTT.

A few counts support this clone. The genes are TRBV4-3 and TRBJ1-2, with 8 positions matching TRBD1. CDR3 size: 14 residues. Germline V gives CDR1 LGHNA, CDR2 YSLEER. Trimming cost V 4 bases and J 6 bases; bases outside gene matches: 7. The CDR3 DNA reads TGCGCCAGCAGCCGCACAGGGGGTCTGGATGGCTACACCTTC. It codes for CASSRTGGLDGYTF.

This sequence joins TRBV7-8 and TRBJ2-2, with D tentatively TRBD1 (6 bases). Germline assignment: CDR1 SGHVS and CDR2 FQNEAQ. V was cut by 2 bases and J by 5 bases, with 9 bases left in between. The CDR3 totals 14 residues. CDR3 coding DNA: TGTGCCAGCAGCTTAAGGACAGCAACCGGGGAGCTGTTTTTT. This codes for CASSLRTATGELFF.

V usage is TRBV11-3 and J usage is TRBJ1-1; no reliable D call. V was trimmed by 5 bases and J by 0 bases, leaving 7 bases between them. The CDR3 is 13 amino acids. Germline V lookup: CDR1 SGHNT, CDR2 YENEEA. CDR3 coding DNA: TGTGCCAGCAGCGAGGCGGTGAACACTGAAGCTTTCTTT. Encoded protein: CASSEAVNTEAFF.

This chain connects TRBV19 to TRBJ1-2; 7 positions agree with TRBD1. V shed 5 bases and J 1 base; nucleotides not matched to a gene: 4. The CDR3 length is 14 residues. Per germline, CDR1 LNHDA and CDR2 SQIVND (reference sequence). CDR3 sequence (DNA): TGTGCCAGTAGTCGTACAGGGGTTAACTATGGCTACACCTTC. Residues: CASSRTGVNYGYTF.

The gene calls are TRBV11-2 and TRBJ1-1; D is uncertain. The CDR3 extends over 13 amino acids. CDR1 is SGHAT and CDR2 is FQNNGV in the germline V gene. The V and J ends lost 3 bases and 1 base respectively, with 6 bases between them. CDR3 nucleotide sequence: TGTGCCAGCAGCTTTAGAACGAACACTGAAGCTTTCTTT. It specifies CASSFRTNTEAFF.

The J gene is TRBJ1-4, the V gene TRBV5-4; D possibly corresponds to TRBD1 (6 bases). The CDR3 loop spans 15 amino acids. Trimming removed 2 bases from V and 0 bases from J, with 8 bases in between. Germline values: CDR1 SGHNT, CDR2 YYREEE (reference sequence). The chain's CDR3 is CASSFRTATNEKLFF. The CDR3 DNA reads as TGTGCCAGCAGCTTTCGGACAGCAACTAATGAAAAACTGTTTTTT.

The gene calls are TRBV27 and TRBJ1-1; 7 positions agree with TRBD1. With V trimmed by 5 bases and J by 2 bases, 5 bases remained unmatched. The CDR3 runs 14 residues. Germline V CDR1 and CDR2: MNHEY, SMNVEV (reference sequence). The CDR3 nucleotides are TGTGCCAGCAGTCTTGGGACAGCAAACACTGAAGCTTTCTTT. This codes for CASSLGTANTEAFF.

The chain joins TRBV11-1 to TRBJ2-3; no reliable D call. CDR1 and CDR2 (germline): SGHAT, FQDESV (reference sequence). V was trimmed by 5 bases and J by 6 bases, leaving 18 bases between them. This CDR3 is 15 amino acids long. The CDR3 loop reads CASSPNTGNGDTQYF. CDR3 DNA sequence: TGTGCCAGCAGCCCAAACACGGGTAATGGGGATACGCAGTATTTT.

This chain uses TRBV4-1 with TRBJ1-5; weak D call: TRBD1 (6 bases). CDR3 length: 15 residues. Trimming stripped 2 bases from V and 7 bases from J, with 15 bases between. Looked up from germline, CDR1 is MGHRA and CDR2 is YSYEKL. The DNA of the CDR3 is TGCGCCAGCAGCCAAACTCACAGGGATACCCAGCCCCAGCATTTT. It is translated as CASSQTHRDTQPQHF.

The DNA for the CDR3 is TGTGCCAGCTCACCGGGACTTTCAGGGGCCAACGTCCTGACTTTC. It translates to CASSPGLSGANVLTF. The gene calls are TRBV18 and TRBJ2-6; maybe TRBD2 (6 bases). The V gene's germline CDR1 is KGHSH and CDR2 LQKENI. This CDR3 region has 15 residues. V lost 3 bases and J lost 4, with 10 bases in between.

The rearrangement uses TRBV18 and TRBJ1-1, with D perhaps matching TRBD1 (6 bases). V gave up 0 bases and J gave up 10 bases, with 21 bases separating them. The CDR3 extends over 16 amino acids. CDR1 KGHSH and CDR2 LQKENI come from the germline V gene. The DNA of the CDR3 is TGTGCCAGCTCACCACCGGAGACAGGCGTCCGGGTAGGAGCTTTCTTT. Translation gives CASSPPETGVRVGAFF.

The chain employs TRBV5-1 and TRBJ1-3; the D gene is possibly TRBD1 (5 bases). V lost 4 bases, J lost 4 bases, and 12 bases lay in between. The CDR3 sequence is 14 residues long. Germline V gene data show CDR1 as SGHRS and CDR2 as YFSETQ. CDR3 coding DNA: TGCGCCAGCAGCCCGGGACTCGTAGGAAACACCATATATTTT. Translating gives CASSPGLVGNTIYF.